The 30 T cell receptor beta chains below come from one sample, sequenced in a study of CD8+ T cells in alopecia areata. cDNA prepared by RNA extraction and subsequent reverse transcription served as the template for sequencing. Measured with immunoSEQ multiplex PCR; TCRdb has only the in-frame clones, and not every one. Of tens of thousands of clones in the sample, roughly 60% were seen once. Source: CD8+ T cells sorted from blood, taken at week 0. The source is a human donor with alopecia areata.

This sequence joins TRBV29-1 and TRBJ2-1; TRBD1 might be the D (6 bases). Trimming cost V 4 bases and J 8 bases, with 24 bases left between them. Germline-derived CDR1 and CDR2 are SQVTM and ANQGSEA. This CDR3 comprises 16 residues. The CDR3 bases are TGCAGCGTTGTCTCGGGCACAGGGCTAATCTCCCATGAGCAGTTCTTC. Encoded protein: CSVVSGTGLISHEQFF.

The rearrangement links TRBV4-3 to TRBJ1-2, with TRBD1 as a possible D gene (5 bases). V was pared by 2 bases and J by 5 bases, with 12 bases between. Germline loops: CDR1 LGHNA, CDR2 YSLEER. This CDR3 comprises 14 residues. This chain's CDR3 is CASSQIRGAYGYTF. The CDR3 DNA is TGCGCCAGCAGCCAAATCCGGGGCGCGTATGGCTACACCTTC.

The chain employs TRBV6-5 and TRBJ2-1; D possibly corresponds to TRBD1 (5 bases). The CDR3 contains 13 residues. Trimming shortened V by 2 bases and J by 6 bases, and 8 bases separated the two germline ends. Germline lookup yields CDR1 MNHEY and CDR2 SVGAGI. CDR3 amino acids: CASSYQGSNEQFF. The CDR3 DNA is TGTGCCAGCAGTTACCAGGGCAGCAATGAGCAGTTCTTC.

The CDR3 region is CASSQVRGSDTDTQYF. In nucleotides, the CDR3 is TGCGCCAGCAGCCAAGTCAGGGGATCTGACACAGATACGCAGTATTTT. The V gene is TRBV4-1, the J gene TRBJ2-3, with D possibly being TRBD1 (6 bases). Germline V gene data show CDR1 as MGHRA and CDR2 as YSYEKL. V was shortened by 1 base and J by 2 bases, with 13 bases between the two germline ends. The length of the CDR3 is 16 residues.

The chain combines TRBV4-1 with TRBJ1-4; no clear D gene. V lost 0 bases, J lost 1 base, and 18 bases lay in between. The CDR3 runs 19 residues. From germline, CDR1 is MGHRA and CDR2 YSYEKL. CDR3 region: CASSQDTGLLEVTNEKLFF. In DNA, the CDR3 is TGCGCCAGCAGCCAAGATACCGGACTCTTGGAAGTAACTAATGAAAAACTGTTTTTT.

This clone was counted a few times. The genes are TRBV10-3 and TRBJ1-1; D call uncertain. CDR3 length: 14 amino acids. Trimming removed 3 bases from V and 1 base from J, with 9 bases in between. Germline V gene sequence: CDR1 ENHRY, CDR2 SYGVKD. The CDR3 bases are TGTGCCATCAGTGAATCGGGCTCGAACACTGAAGCTTTCTTT. It encodes CAISESGSNTEAFF.

This clone was detected once. The CDR3 DNA reads as TGTGCCAGCAGCTTTAATGAACAGGGGGACCGCGAGCAGTTCTTC. This gives the protein CASSFNEQGDREQFF. The rearrangement joins TRBV7-6 to TRBJ2-1, with 8 bases matching TRBD1. The germline CDR1 and CDR2 sequences are SGHVS and FNYEAQ. The V gene end was trimmed by 3 bases and the J gene end by 10 bases; junction bases not matched to a gene: 11. This CDR3 is built from 15 residues.

This chain uses TRBV6-5 with TRBJ2-5; 9 bases align to TRBD2. CDR1 and CDR2 (germline): MNHEY, SVGAGI. The CDR3 extends over 14 amino acids. V was pared by 6 bases and J by 5 bases, with 7 bases of the junction left unmatched. For the CDR3, the DNA is TGTGCCAGCAGCCCGGGACTAGCAAGCGAGACCCAGTACTTC. Encoded protein: CASSPGLASETQYF.

Regarding this clone: The sample holds other DNA sequences that translate to the same CDR3. This sequence joins TRBV6-5 and TRBJ1-1; 8 bases map to TRBD1. CDR1 and CDR2 (germline): MNHEY, SVGAGI. The CDR3 runs to 14 residues. V was pared by 5 bases and J by 1 base, with 3 bases of the junction left unmatched. The CDR3 here is CASSPGTGNTEAFF. Written as DNA, the CDR3 is TGTGCCAGCAGTCCCGGGACAGGGAACACTGAAGCTTTCTTT.

This rearrangement joins TRBV5-1 to TRBJ2-1, with TRBD2 matching over 9 bases. Germline CDR1 is SGHRS and CDR2 is YFSETQ. CDR3 length: 15 amino acids. V lost 0 bases and J lost 4; bases outside the gene matches: 2. CDR3 in DNA: TGCGCCAGCAGCTTGGTTAGCGGGGGATACAATGAGCAGTTCTTC. Translated: CASSLVSGGYNEQFF.

The CDR3 protein is CSVVSGGTNYGYTF. The CDR3, as DNA: TGCAGCGTTGTTAGCGGGGGAACCAACTATGGCTACACCTTC. V is TRBV29-1 and J is TRBJ1-2; D perhaps matches TRBD1 (5 bases). Per germline, CDR1 SQVTM and CDR2 ANQGSEA. Trimming stripped 4 bases from V and 2 bases from J, with 14 bases between. The CDR3 has 14 residues.

The V gene is TRBV15, the J gene TRBJ2-3, with a tentative D call TRBD1 (8 bases). CDR1 is LNHNV and CDR2 is YYDKDF in the germline V gene (reference sequence). V was shortened by 5 bases and J by 4 bases, with 19 bases between the two germline ends. This CDR3 spans 16 amino acids. The CDR3 reads CATSVHTGGVADTQYF. CDR3 bases: TGTGCCACCAGCGTACACACAGGGGGGGTAGCAGATACGCAGTATTTT.

For the CDR3, the DNA is TGCGCCAGCAGCCAAGCGGTAAACACTGAAGCTTTCTTT. Translated, it gives CASSQAVNTEAFF. The rearrangement links TRBV4-1 to TRBJ1-1; D gene ambiguous. Germline V gives CDR1 MGHRA, CDR2 YSYEKL. CDR3 length: 13 amino acids. The germline V and J ends were trimmed by 1 base and 2 bases, with 5 bases remaining between them.

The chain joins TRBV13 to TRBJ2-2, with D possibly called TRBD1 or TRBD2 (6 bases each). This CDR3 has 16 amino acids. Germline V gene sequence: CDR1 PRHDT, CDR2 FYEKMQ (reference sequence). Trimming cost V 2 bases and J 3 bases, with 13 bases left between them. CDR3 coding DNA: TGTGCCAGCAGCTTACAAGGGGGGCCATACACCGGGGAGCTGTTTTTT. This encodes CASSLQGGPYTGELFF. The full variable domain, its missing parts supplied by reference TRBV13 and TRBJ2-2, is AAGVIQSPRHLIKEKRETATLKCYPIPRHDTVYWYQQGPGQDPQFLISFYEKMQSDKGSIPDRFSAQQFSDYHSELNMSSLELGDSALYFCASSLQGGPYTGELFFGEGSRLTVL.

This clone was seen once. The chain has TRBV6-6 and TRBJ1-2; D might be TRBD1 (5 bases). This CDR3 spans 14 amino acids. Germline values: CDR1 MNHNY, CDR2 SVGAGI (reference sequence). Trimming removed 5 bases at V and 8 bases at J, with 18 bases between. In DNA form, the CDR3 reads TGTGCCAGCAGTACCTCAGGGACGGCTTTGGGCTACACCTTC. This codes for CASSTSGTALGYTF.

In this sample, this clone is medium-sized (0.01 to 0.1%). J is TRBJ2-3 and V is TRBV28; the match to TRBD2 covers 13 bases. The CDR3 runs 16 residues. V lost 5 bases to trimming and J lost 1 base; unmatched junction nucleotides: 3. CDR1 MDHEN and CDR2 SYDVKM come from the germline V gene. CDR3 residues: CASSRLAGGGTDTQYF. The CDR3 nucleotides are TGTGCCAGCAGTCGACTAGCGGGAGGTGGCACAGATACGCAGTATTTT.

The rearrangement joins TRBV29-1 to TRBJ2-3; D is uncertain. Per the germline V gene, CDR1 is SQVTM and CDR2 is ANQGSEA. V was pared by 3 bases and J by 0 bases, with 13 bases between. CDR3 length: 15 amino acids. This CDR3 is CSVEASSGSTDTQYF. The CDR3 region has the DNA TGCAGCGTTGAGGCCTCCTCCGGGAGCACAGATACGCAGTATTTT.

The sample holds a few counts of this clone. The chain links TRBV7-2 to TRBJ2-3; D unclear. The CDR3 is 18 residues long. Germline CDR1 is SGHTA and CDR2 is FQGNSA. V shed 1 base and J shed 1 base, with 18 bases lying between them. The CDR3 DNA sequence: TGTGCCAGCAGCTTAGAAGGGTCGCCTTCGCGAGGCACAGATACGCAGTATTTT. Translated, it gives CASSLEGSPSRGTDTQYF. The full variable domain, rest sourced from reference TRBV7-2 and TRBJ2-3, is GAGVSQSPSNKVTEKGKDVELRCDPISGHTALYWYRQSLGQGLEFLIYFQGNSAPDKSGLPSDRFSAERTGGSVSTLTIQRTQQEDSAVYLCASSLEGSPSRGTDTQYFGPGTRLTVL.

The chain combines TRBV29-1 with TRBJ1-1; D is unclear. Germline CDR1 is SQVTM and CDR2 is ANQGSEA. Trimming took off 6 bases at V and 0 bases at J, with 17 bases between the two ends. The CDR3 consists of 15 residues. CDR3 amino acids: CSVPVEHPMNTEAFF. CDR3 bases: TGCAGCGTACCGGTGGAACACCCTATGAACACTGAAGCTTTCTTT.

The CDR3 is CASSLLASGDSYNEQFF. CDR3 coding DNA: TGTGCCAGCAGCTTATTGGCTTCAGGGGACTCCTACAATGAGCAGTTCTTC. The chain joins TRBV11-2 to TRBJ2-1; the D gene is possibly TRBD1 (6 bases). Germline V lookup: CDR1 SGHAT, CDR2 FQNNGV. V was cut by 2 bases and J by 0 bases, with 14 bases left in between. The CDR3 extends over 17 amino acids.

The rearrangement uses TRBV19 and TRBJ2-1; D might be TRBD1 (5 bases). Germline CDR1 reads LNHDA; CDR2 reads SQIVND (reference sequence). With 3 bases removed from V and 4 bases from J, the gap between germline ends came to 16 bases. The CDR3 has 16 residues. In DNA, the CDR3 is TGTGCCAGTAGTATCTCCCCAAGGACACAGTACAATGAGCAGTTCTTC. This gives the protein CASSISPRTQYNEQFF.

CDR3 sequence (DNA): TGTGCCAGCAGTGCCCGGGACAGGGAGCTAGGCGAGCAGTACTTC. It yields the protein CASSARDRELGEQYF. The chain has TRBV25-1 and TRBJ2-7; 9 positions agree with TRBD1. Germline lookup yields CDR1 MGHDK and CDR2 SYGVNS. The J segment lost 6 bases and the V segment lost 4 bases, leaving 10 bases of the junction unmatched. CDR3 length equals 15 residues.

This clone is medium-sized (0.01 to 0.1%) in the sample. This sequence joins TRBV4-1 and TRBJ2-1; D may be TRBD1 or TRBD2 (5 bases each). The CDR3 length is 15 residues. From germline, CDR1 is MGHRA and CDR2 YSYEKL. V was clipped by 1 base and J by 7 bases, with 14 bases between them. In DNA form, the CDR3 reads TGCGCCAGCAGCCAAGGGCCGGGGCCGAGGAATGAGCAGTTCTTC. It yields the protein CASSQGPGPRNEQFF.

The chain links TRBV13 to TRBJ2-7, with no clear D. This CDR3 comprises 11 residues. Germline values: CDR1 PRHDT, CDR2 FYEKMQ (reference sequence). Trimming stripped 0 bases from V and 5 bases from J, with 2 bases between. CDR3: CASSLGDEQYF. Written as DNA, the CDR3 is TGTGCCAGCAGCTTAGGGGACGAGCAGTACTTC.

V usage is TRBV18 and J usage is TRBJ2-5; 9 nucleotides line up with TRBD1. Trimming removed 2 bases from V and 5 bases from J; junction bases left unmatched: 9. The length of the CDR3 is 16 residues. The germline gives CDR1 KGHSH, CDR2 LQKENI. CDR3 region: CASSPIEDRGIETQYF. DNA for the CDR3: TGTGCCAGCTCACCAATAGAGGACAGGGGAATCGAGACCCAGTACTTC.

This rearrangement joins TRBV27 to TRBJ1-4; possible D gene TRBD1, 6 bases. From germline, CDR1 is MNHEY and CDR2 SMNVEV (reference sequence). The CDR3 extends over 15 amino acids. With 0 bases removed from V and 5 bases from J, the gap between germline ends came to 10 bases. Written as DNA, the CDR3 is TGTGCCAGCAGTTTATCAGACAGGCTGAATGAAAAACTGTTTTTT. This encodes CASSLSDRLNEKLFF.

This clone appeared a few times. The chain has TRBV29-1 and TRBJ1-4; D remains unclear. This CDR3 has 12 amino acids. Germline CDR1 is SQVTM and CDR2 is ANQGSEA. Trimming left V 5 bases short and J 1 base short, with 5 bases between. The CDR3 region is CSVLKTNEKLFF. Here the CDR3 DNA reads TGCAGCGTTTTAAAAACTAATGAAAAACTGTTTTTT.

The chain recombines TRBV7-9 with TRBJ2-5, with TRBD1 as a possible D gene (5 bases). The V end lost 5 bases, the J end lost 2 bases, and 12 bases lay between the germline ends. The CDR3 runs to 14 residues. Germline loops: CDR1 SEHNR, CDR2 FQNEAQ (reference sequence). The CDR3 sequence: CASSAVRDQETQYF. As DNA, the CDR3 is TGTGCCAGCAGCGCCGTCAGGGATCAAGAGACCCAGTACTTC.

This chain connects TRBV27 to TRBJ1-6; the D is unclear. The CDR3 length is 15 residues. V was trimmed by 0 bases and J by 3 bases, leaving 6 bases between them. Germline V gene lookup returns CDR1 MNHEY and CDR2 SMNVEV (reference sequence). The CDR3 here is CASSLSANYNSPLHF. Written as DNA, the CDR3 is TGTGCCAGCAGTTTATCTGCGAACTATAATTCACCCCTCCACTTT.

The genes are TRBV5-6 and TRBJ1-2; D gene ambiguous. The CDR3 covers 13 residues. Germline V CDR1 and CDR2: SGHDT, YYEEEE. V was shortened by 0 bases and J by 4 bases, with 7 bases between the two germline ends. CDR3 DNA: TGTGCCAGCAGCTTGGACACCGCCTATGGCTACACCTTC. It is translated as CASSLDTAYGYTF. The whole variable domain, filled in from reference TRBV5-6 and TRBJ1-2, reads DAGVTQSPTHLIKTRGQQVTLRCSPKSGHDTVSWYQQALGQGPQFIFQYYEEEERQRGNFPDRFSGHQFPNYSSELNVNALLLGDSALYLCASSLDTAYGYTFGSGTRLTVV.